This T cell receptor (beta chain) was obtained from a study of blood T cells in healthy people across ages. Findings and caveats of the study: More naive CD4+ cells and higher diversity were found in long-lived than in aged donors.

CDR1 is MNHNY and CDR2 is SVGAGI in the germline V gene (reference sequence). V shed 2 bases and J shed 1 base, with 11 bases lying between them. This CDR3 is 15 amino acids long. This clonotype has only a few counts. No antigen is known for it. Researchers isolated at least 6 million PBMCs per sample. Next came a second PCR, run for about 6 to 12 cycles, which used a sample-barcoded 5' primer along with a J-beta primer mix. Each CDR3 protein gets one entry after TCRdb re-called the 5' RACE reads with MiXCR. The sample lists some 940,000 distinct CDR3 sequences, about 28% seen once, with around 9.6% in the top ten. These data were also filed under a second study, of T cells of mothers and their children. That investigation notes: The yield was over 8 million TCR beta CDR3 reads from each mother and 2.5 million to 3.5 million from each child.

V gene TRBV6-6 combines with J gene TRBJ1-1; D might be TRBD1 (6 bases). Input material: blood. This TCR was sampled from a woman aged 40 to 49 in good health. Here the CDR3 reads CASSYPDRANTEAFF. CDR3 DNA: TGTGCCAGCAGTTACCCGGACAGAGCGAACACTGAAGCTTTCTTT.